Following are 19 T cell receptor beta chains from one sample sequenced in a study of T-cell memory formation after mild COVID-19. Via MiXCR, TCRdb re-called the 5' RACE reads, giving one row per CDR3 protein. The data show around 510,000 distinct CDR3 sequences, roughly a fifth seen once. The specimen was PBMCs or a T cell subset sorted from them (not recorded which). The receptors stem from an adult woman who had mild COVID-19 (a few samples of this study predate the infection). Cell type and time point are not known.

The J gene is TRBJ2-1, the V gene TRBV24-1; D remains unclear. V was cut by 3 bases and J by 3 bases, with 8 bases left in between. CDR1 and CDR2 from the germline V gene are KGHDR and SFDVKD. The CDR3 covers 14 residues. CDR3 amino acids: CATSDQRIYNEQFF. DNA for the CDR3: TGTGCCACCAGTGATCAACGGATCTACAATGAGCAGTTCTTC.

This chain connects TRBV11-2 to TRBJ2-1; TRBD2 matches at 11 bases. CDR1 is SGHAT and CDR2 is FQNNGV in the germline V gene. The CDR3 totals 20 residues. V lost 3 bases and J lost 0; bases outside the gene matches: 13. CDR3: CASSFYPQTGTSGSYNEQFF. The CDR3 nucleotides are TGTGCCAGCAGCTTCTACCCACAAACCGGGACTAGCGGCTCCTACAATGAGCAGTTCTTC.

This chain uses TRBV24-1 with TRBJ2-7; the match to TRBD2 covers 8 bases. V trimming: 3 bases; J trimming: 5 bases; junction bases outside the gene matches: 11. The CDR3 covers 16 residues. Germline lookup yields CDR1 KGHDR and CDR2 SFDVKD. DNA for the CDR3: TGTGCCACCAGTGATGAAAGGGCTAGCGGGCTTCACGAGCAGTACTTC. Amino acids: CATSDERASGLHEQYF.

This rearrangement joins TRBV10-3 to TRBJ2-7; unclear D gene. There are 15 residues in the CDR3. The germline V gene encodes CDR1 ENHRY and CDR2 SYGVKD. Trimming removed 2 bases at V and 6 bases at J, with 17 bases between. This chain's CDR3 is CAISEIPLHLGEQYF. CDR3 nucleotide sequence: TGTGCCATCAGTGAGATTCCCCTCCACCTTGGCGAGCAGTACTTC.

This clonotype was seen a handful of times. This CDR3 reads CSVRWANTGELFF. CDR3 DNA: TGCAGCGTTCGGTGGGCGAACACCGGGGAGCTGTTTTTT. The gene calls are TRBV29-1 and TRBJ2-2; D gene ambiguous. V was cut by 5 bases and J by 0 bases, with 7 bases left in between. The germline gives CDR1 SQVTM, CDR2 ANQGSEA. CDR3 length: 13 residues.

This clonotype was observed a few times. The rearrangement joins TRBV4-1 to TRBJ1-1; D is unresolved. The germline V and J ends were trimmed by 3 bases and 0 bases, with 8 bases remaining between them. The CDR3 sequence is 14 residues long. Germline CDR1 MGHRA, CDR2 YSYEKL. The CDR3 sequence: CASSHAGLNTEAFF. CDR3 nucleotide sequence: TGCGCCAGCAGCCACGCCGGTCTGAACACTGAAGCTTTCTTT.

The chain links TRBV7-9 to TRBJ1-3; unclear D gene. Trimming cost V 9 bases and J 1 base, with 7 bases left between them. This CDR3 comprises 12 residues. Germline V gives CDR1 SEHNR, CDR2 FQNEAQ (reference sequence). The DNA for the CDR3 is TGTGCCAGTAGGGATTCTGGAAACACCATATATTTT. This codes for CASRDSGNTIYF.

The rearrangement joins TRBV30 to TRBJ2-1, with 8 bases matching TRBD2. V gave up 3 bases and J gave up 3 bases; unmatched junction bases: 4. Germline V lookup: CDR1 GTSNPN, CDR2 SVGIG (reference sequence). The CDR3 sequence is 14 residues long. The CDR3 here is CAWRRRGDYNEQFF. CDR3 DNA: TGTGCCTGGAGACGGCGGGGGGACTACAATGAGCAGTTCTTC.

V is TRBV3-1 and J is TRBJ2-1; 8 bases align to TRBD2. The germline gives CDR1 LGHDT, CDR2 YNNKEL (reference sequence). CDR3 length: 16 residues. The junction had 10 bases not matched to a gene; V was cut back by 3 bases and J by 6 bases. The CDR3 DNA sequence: TGTGCCAGCAGCCACCCGGGCGGGGGGCTAGCCAATGAGCAGTTCTTC. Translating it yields CASSHPGGGLANEQFF.

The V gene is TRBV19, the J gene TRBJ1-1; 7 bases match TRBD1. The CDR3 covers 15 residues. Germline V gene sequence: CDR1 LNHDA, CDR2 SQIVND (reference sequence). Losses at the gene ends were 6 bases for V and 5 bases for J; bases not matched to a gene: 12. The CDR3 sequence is CASRKPRTQGTEAFF. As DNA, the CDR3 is TGTGCCAGTAGAAAACCTCGGACACAGGGGACTGAAGCTTTCTTT.

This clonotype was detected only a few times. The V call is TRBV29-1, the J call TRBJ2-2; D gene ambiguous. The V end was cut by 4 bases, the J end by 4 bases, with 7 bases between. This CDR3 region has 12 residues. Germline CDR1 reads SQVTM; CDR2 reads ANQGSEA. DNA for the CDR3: TGCAGCGTTGGCCAAGCCACCGGGGAGCTGTTTTTT. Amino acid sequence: CSVGQATGELFF.

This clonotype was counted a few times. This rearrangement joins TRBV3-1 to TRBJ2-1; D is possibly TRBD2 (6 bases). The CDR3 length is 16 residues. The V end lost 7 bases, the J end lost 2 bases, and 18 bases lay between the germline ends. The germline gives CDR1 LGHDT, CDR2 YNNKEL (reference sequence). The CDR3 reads CASTYKGGTPYNEQFF. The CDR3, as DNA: TGTGCCAGCACCTATAAGGGCGGGACCCCCTACAATGAGCAGTTCTTC.

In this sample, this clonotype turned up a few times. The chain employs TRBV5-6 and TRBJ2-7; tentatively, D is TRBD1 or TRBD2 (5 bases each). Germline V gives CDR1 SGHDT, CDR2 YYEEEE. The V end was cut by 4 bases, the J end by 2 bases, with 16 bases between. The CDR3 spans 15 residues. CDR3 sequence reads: CASSPLVGATYEQYF. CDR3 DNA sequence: TGTGCCAGCAGCCCGCTCGTCGGGGCCACCTACGAGCAGTACTTC.

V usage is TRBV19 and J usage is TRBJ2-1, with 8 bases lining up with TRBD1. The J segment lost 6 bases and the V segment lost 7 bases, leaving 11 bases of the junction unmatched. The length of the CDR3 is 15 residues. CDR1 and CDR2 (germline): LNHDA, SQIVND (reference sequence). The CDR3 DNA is TGTGCCAGTACCCCGGGACAGGCATTGGGCAATGAGCAGTTCTTC. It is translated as CASTPGQALGNEQFF.

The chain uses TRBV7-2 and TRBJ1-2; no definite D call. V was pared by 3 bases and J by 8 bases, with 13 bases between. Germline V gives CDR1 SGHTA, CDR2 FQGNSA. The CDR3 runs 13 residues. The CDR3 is CASSFGDPGGYTF. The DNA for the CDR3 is TGTGCCAGCAGCTTTGGAGACCCCGGGGGCTACACCTTC.

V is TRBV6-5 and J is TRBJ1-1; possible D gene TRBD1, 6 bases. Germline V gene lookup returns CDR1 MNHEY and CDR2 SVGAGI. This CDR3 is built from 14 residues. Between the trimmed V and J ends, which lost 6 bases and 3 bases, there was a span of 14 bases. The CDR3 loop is CASSGGPGHTEAFF. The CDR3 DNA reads TGTGCCAGCAGCGGGGGGCCGGGTCACACTGAAGCTTTCTTT.

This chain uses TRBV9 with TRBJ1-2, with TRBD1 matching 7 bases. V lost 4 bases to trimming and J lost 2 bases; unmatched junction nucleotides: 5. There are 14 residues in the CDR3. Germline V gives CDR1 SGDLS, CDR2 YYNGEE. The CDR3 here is CASSKDRVNYGYTF. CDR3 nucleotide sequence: TGTGCCAGCAGCAAAGACAGGGTCAACTATGGCTACACCTTC.

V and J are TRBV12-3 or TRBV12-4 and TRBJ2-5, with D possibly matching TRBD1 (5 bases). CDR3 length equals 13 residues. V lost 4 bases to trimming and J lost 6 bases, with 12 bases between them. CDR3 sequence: CASSSDSRKTQYF. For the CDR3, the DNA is TGTGCCAGCAGTTCAGACAGTCGAAAGACCCAGTACTTC.

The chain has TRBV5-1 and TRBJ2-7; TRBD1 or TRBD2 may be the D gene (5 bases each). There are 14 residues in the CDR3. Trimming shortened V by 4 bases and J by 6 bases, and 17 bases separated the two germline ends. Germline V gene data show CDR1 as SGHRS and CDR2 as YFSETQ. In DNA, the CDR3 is TGCGCCAGCAGCATCGGGACGCCGATTTCCGAGCAGTACTTC. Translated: CASSIGTPISEQYF.